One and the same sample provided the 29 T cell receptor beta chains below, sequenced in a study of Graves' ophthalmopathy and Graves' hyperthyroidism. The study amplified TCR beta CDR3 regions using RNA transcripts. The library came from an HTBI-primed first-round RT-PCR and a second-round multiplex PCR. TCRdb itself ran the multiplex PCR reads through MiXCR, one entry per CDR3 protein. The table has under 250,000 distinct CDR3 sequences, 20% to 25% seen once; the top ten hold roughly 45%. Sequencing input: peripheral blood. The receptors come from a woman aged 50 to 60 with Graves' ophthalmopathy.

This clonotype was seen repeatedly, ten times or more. The CDR3 region is CASSQNRPGLGSYEQYF. The CDR3 DNA follows: TGTGCCAGCTCACAAAATCGTCCGGGACTAGGGAGCTACGAGCAGTACTTC. V and J are TRBV18 and TRBJ2-7; 8 nucleotides align to TRBD2. The CDR3 loop spans 17 amino acids. In germline, CDR1 is KGHSH, CDR2 LQKENI. V shed 4 bases, J shed 3 bases, and the junction held 14 bases outside the gene matches. Full variable domain (missing parts from reference TRBV18 and TRBJ2-7): NAGVMQNPRHLVRRRGQEARLRCSPMKGHSHVYWYRQLPEEGLKFMVYLQKENIIDESGMPKERFSAEFPKEGPSILRIQQVVRGDSAAYFCASSQNRPGLGSYEQYFGPGTRLTVT.

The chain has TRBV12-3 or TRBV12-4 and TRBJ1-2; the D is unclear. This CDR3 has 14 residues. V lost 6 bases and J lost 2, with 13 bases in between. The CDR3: CASSPTATNYGYTF. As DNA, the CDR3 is TGTGCCAGCAGCCCGACCGCTACCAACTATGGCTACACCTTC.

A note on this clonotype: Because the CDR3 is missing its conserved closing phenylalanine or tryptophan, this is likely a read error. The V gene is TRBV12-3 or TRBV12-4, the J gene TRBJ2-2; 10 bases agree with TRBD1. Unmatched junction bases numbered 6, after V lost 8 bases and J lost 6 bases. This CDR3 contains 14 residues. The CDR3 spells CASAGTGVSGELFI. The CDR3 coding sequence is TGTGCCAGCGCCGGGACAGGGGTTTCCGGGGAGCTGTTTATT.

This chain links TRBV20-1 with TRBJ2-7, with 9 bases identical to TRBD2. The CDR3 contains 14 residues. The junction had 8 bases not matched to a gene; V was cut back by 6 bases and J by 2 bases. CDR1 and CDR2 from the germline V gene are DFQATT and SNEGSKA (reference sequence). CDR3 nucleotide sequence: TGCAGTGCAGTGGTAGCGGGGGCCGCCTACGAGCAGTACTTC. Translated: CSAVVAGAAYEQYF.

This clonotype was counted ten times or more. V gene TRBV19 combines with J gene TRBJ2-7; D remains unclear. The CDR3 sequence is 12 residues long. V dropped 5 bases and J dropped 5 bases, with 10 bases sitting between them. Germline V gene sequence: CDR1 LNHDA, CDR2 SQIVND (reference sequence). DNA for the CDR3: TGTGCCAGTAGTCCCCGATCCGACGAGCAGTACTTC. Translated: CASSPRSDEQYF.

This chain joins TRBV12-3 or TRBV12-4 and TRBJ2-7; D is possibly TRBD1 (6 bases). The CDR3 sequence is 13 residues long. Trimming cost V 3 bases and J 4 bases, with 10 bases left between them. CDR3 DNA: TGTGCCAGCAGTTTGTTGGGGGCGTACGAGCAGTACTTC. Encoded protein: CASSLLGAYEQYF.

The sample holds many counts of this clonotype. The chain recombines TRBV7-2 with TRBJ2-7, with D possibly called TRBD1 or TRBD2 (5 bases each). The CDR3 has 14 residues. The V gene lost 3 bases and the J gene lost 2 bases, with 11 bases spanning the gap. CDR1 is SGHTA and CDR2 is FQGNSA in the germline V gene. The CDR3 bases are TGTGCCAGCAGCTTGGGACCCCACACCTACGAGCAGTACTTC. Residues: CASSLGPHTYEQYF.

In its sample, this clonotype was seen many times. The CDR3 region is CASRAKASGNTIYF. CDR3 DNA sequence: TGTGCCAGCAGGGCCAAGGCTTCTGGAAACACCATATATTTT. The chain links TRBV9 to TRBJ1-3; the D is unclear. Per germline, CDR1 SGDLS and CDR2 YYNGEE. With 5 bases removed from V and 1 base from J, the gap between germline ends came to 10 bases. This CDR3 comprises 14 residues.

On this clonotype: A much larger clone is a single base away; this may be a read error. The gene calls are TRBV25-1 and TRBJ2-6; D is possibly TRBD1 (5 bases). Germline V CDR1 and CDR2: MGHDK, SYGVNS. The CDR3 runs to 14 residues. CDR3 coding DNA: TGTGCCAGCACGGCCTCCTCTGGGGCCTACGTCCTGACTTTC. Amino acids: CASTASSGAYVLTF.

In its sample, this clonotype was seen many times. The CDR3 reads CASTGQGWSYEQYF. In nucleotides, the CDR3 is TGTGCCAGCACGGGACAGGGATGGTCCTACGAGCAGTACTTC. This chain joins TRBV28 and TRBJ2-7; 9 nucleotides match TRBD1. There are 14 residues in the CDR3. V shed 7 bases and J 1 base; nucleotides not matched to a gene: 5. The germline gives CDR1 MDHEN, CDR2 SYDVKM.

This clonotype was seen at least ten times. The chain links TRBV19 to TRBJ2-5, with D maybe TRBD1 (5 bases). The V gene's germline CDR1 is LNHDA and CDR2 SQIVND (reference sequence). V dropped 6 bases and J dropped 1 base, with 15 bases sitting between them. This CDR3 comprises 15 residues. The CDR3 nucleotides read TGTGCCAGTAGCGGGTTCCAGGGAATCCAAGAGACCCAGTACTTC. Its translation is CASSGFQGIQETQYF. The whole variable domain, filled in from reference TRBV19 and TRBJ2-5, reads DGGITQSPKYLFRKEGQNVTLSCEQNLNHDAMYWYRQDPGQGLRLIYYSQIVNDFQKGDIAEGYSVSREKKESFPLTVTSAQKNPTAFYLCASSGFQGIQETQYFGPGTRLLVL.

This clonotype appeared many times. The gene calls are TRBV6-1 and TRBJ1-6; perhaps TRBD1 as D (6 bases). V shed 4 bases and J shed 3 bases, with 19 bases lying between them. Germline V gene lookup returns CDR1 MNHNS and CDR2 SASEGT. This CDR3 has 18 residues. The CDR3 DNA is TGTGCCAGCAGTGGCAAAGGCAGGGGAGTTTTCTATAATTCACCCCTCCACTTT. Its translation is CASSGKGRGVFYNSPLHF.

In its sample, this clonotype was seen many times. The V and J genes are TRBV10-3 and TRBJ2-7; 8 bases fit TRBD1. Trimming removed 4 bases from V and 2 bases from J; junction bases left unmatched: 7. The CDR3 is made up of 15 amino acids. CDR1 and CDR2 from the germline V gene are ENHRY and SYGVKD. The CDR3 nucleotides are TGTGCCATCAGTGCAGGGACAGGTAGGACCTACGAGCAGTACTTC. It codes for CAISAGTGRTYEQYF.

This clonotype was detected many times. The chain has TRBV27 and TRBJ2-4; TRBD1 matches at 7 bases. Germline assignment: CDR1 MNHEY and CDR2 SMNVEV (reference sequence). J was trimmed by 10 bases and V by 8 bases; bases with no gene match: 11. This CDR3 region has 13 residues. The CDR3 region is CASRPGGSGIQYF. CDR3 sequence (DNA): TGTGCCAGCCGTCCAGGGGGTTCTGGAATTCAGTACTTC.

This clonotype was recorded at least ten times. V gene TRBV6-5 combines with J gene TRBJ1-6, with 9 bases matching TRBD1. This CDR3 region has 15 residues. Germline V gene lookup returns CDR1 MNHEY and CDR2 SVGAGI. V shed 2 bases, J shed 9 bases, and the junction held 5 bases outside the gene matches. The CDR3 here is CASSYDPGQGSPLHF. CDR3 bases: TGTGCCAGCAGTTACGATCCGGGACAGGGTTCACCCCTCCACTTT.

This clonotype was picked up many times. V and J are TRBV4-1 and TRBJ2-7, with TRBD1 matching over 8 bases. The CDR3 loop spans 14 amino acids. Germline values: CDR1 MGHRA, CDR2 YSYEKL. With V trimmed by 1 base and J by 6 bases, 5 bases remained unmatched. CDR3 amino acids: CASSQVQGASEQYF. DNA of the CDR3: TGCGCCAGCAGCCAAGTCCAGGGGGCGTCCGAGCAGTACTTC.

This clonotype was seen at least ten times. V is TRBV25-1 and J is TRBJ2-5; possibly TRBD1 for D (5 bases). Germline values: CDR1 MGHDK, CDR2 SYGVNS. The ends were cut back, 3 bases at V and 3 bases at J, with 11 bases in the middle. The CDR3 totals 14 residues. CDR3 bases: TGTGCCAGCAGTGACGGTCAGGGAAAAGAGACCCAGTACTTC. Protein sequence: CASSDGQGKETQYF. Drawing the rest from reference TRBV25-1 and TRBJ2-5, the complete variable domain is EADIYQTPRYLVIGTGKKITLECSQTMGHDKMYWYQQDPGMELHLIHYSYGVNSTEKGDLSSESTVSRIRTEHFPLTLESARPSHTSQYLCASSDGQGKETQYFGPGTRLLVL.

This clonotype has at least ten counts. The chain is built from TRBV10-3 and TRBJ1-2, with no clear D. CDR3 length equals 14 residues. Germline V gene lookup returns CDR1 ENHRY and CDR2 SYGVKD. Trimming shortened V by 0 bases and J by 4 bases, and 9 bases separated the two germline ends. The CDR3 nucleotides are TGTGCCATCAGTGAGTCTAAAGGGTTCTATGGCTACACCTTC. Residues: CAISESKGFYGYTF.

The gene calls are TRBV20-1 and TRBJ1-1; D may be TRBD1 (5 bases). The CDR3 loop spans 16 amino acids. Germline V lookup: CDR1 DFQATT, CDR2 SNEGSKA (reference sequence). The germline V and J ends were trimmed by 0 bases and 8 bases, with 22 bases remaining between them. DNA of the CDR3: TGCAGTGCTAGAGATCCGGCCGGGGGACTATCTGACGAAGCTTTCTTT. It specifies CSARDPAGGLSDEAFF.

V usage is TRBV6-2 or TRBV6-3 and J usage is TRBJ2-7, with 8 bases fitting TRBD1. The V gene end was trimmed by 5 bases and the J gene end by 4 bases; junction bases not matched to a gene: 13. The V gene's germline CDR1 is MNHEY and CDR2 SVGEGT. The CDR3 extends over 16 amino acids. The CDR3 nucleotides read TGTGCCAGCAGTAGAGTGTCCGGCAGGGGGCTTTACGAGCAGTACTTC. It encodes CASSRVSGRGLYEQYF.

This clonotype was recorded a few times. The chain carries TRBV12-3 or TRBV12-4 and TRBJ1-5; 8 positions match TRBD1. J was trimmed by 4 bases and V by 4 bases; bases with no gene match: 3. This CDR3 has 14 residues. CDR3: CASSSTGVNQPQHF. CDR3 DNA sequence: TGTGCCAGCAGTTCGACAGGGGTGAATCAGCCCCAGCATTTT.

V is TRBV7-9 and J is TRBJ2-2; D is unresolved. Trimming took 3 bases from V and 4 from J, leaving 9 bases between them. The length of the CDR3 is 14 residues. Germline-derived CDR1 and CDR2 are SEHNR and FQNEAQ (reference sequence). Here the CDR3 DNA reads TGTGCCAGCAGCTTGGGCCAGTTCACCGGGGAGCTGTTTTTT. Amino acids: CASSLGQFTGELFF.

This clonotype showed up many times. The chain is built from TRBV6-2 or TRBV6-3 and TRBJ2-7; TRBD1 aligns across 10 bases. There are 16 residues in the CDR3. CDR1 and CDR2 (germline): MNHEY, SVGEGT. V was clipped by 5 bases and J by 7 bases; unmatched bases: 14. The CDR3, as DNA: TGTGCCAGCAGTACGATCCCGGGACAGGGGATTGGAGAGCAGTACTTC. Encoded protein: CASSTIPGQGIGEQYF.

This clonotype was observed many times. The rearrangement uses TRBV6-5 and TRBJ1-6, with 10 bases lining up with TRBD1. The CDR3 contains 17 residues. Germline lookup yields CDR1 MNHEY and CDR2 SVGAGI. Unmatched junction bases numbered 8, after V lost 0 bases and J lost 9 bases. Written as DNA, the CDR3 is TGTGCCAGCAGTTACTCTGGTCCGGGACAGGGGAGTTCACCCCTCCACTTT. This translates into CASSYSGPGQGSSPLHF.

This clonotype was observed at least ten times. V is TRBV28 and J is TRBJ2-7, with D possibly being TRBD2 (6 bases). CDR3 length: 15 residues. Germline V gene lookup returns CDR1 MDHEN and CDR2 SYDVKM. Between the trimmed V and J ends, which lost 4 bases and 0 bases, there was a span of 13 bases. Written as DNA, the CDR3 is TGTGCCAGCAGTTCTCGGGGGTACAGCTCCTACGAGCAGTACTTC. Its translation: CASSSRGYSSYEQYF.

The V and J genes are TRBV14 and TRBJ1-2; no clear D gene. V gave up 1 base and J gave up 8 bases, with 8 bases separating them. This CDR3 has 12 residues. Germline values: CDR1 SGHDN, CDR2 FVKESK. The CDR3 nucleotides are TGTGCCAGCAGCCAAGTCGGCGGGGGCTACACCTTC. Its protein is CASSQVGGGYTF.

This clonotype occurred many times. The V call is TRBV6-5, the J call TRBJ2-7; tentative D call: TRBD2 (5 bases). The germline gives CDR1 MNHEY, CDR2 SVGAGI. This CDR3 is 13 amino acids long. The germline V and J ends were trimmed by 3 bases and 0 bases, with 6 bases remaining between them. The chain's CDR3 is CASSYDYSYEQYF. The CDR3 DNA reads TGTGCCAGCAGTTATGACTACTCCTACGAGCAGTACTTC.

CDR3 loop: CASSQTGSSNQPQHF. Here the CDR3 DNA reads TGTGCCAGCAGCCAGACAGGGTCGAGCAATCAGCCCCAGCATTTT. V is TRBV6-1 and J is TRBJ1-5; TRBD1 agrees at 7 bases. CDR1 and CDR2 (germline): MNHNS, SASEGT. The CDR3 has 15 residues. J was trimmed by 1 base and V by 6 bases; bases with no gene match: 6.

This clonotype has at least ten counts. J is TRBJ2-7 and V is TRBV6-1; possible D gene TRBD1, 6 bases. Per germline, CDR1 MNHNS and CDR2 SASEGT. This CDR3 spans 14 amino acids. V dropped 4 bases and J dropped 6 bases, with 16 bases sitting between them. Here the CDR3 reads CASSVQGRPSEQYF. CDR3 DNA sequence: TGTGCCAGCAGTGTACAGGGTCGTCCGAGCGAGCAGTACTTC.